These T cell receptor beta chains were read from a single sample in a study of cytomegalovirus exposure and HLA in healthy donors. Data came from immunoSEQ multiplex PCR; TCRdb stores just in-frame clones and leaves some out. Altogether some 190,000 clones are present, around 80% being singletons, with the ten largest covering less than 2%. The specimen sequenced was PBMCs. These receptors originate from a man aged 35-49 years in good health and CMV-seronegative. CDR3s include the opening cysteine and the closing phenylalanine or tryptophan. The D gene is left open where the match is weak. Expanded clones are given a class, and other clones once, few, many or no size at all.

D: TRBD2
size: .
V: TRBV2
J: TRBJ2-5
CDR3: CASRVAGGRETQYF
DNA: TGTGCCAGCAGAGTAGCGGGAGGGCGGGAGACCCAGTACTTC

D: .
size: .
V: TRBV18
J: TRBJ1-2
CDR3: CASSPLDAGNYGYTF
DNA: TGTGCCAGCTCACCACTAGATGCAGGGAACTATGGCTACACCTTC

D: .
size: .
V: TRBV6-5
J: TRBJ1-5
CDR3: CASSPTGDNQPQHF
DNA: TGTGCCAGCAGTCCGACAGGTGACAATCAGCCCCAGCATTTT

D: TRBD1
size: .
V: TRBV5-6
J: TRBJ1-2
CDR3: CASKPTPGQVHGYTF
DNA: TGTGCCAGCAAGCCGACGCCGGGACAGGTCCATGGCTACACCTTC

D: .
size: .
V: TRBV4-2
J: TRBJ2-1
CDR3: CASSQEGLAALGNEQFF
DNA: TGTGCCAGCAGCCAAGAAGGGCTAGCCGCCCTAGGTAATGAGCAGTTCTTC

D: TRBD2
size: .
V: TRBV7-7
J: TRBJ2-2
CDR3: CASSSGTSGGTTGELFF
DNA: TGTGCTAGCAGCTCAGGGACTAGCGGGGGGACCACCGGGGAGCTGTTTTTT

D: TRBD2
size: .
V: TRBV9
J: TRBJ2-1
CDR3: CASSVGGRDSYNEQFF
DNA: TGTGCCAGCAGCGTAGGCGGGAGGGACTCCTACAATGAGCAGTTCTTC

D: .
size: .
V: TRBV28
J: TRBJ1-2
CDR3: CASSSQGQIYGYTF
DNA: TGTGCCAGCAGTTCCCAAGGACAGATCTATGGCTACACCTTC

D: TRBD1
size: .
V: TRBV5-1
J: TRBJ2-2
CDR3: CASSYSGQSNTGELFF
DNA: TGCGCCAGCAGCTACTCGGGACAGTCGAACACCGGGGAGCTGTTTTTT

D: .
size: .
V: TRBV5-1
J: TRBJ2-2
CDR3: CASSSYTAVSNTGELFF
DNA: TGCGCCAGCAGCTCCTATACGGCGGTCTCGAACACCGGGGAGCTGTTTTTT

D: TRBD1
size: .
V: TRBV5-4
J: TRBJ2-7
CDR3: CASSRPGGPSYEQYF
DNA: TGTGCCAGCAGCCGTCCAGGGGGTCCCTCCTACGAGCAGTACTTC

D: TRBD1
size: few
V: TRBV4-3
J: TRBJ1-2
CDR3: CASSQGTGDDRYGYTF
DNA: TGCGCCAGCAGCCAAGGGACAGGGGATGATCGCTATGGCTACACCTTC

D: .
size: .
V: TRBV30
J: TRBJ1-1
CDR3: CAWSRGWGRNTEAFF
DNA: TGTGCCTGGAGTAGGGGGTGGGGCAGGAACACTGAAGCTTTCTTT

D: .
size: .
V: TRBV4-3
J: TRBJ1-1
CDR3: CASSLERDTEAFF
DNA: TGCGCCAGCAGCCTTGAGAGGGACACTGAAGCTTTCTTT

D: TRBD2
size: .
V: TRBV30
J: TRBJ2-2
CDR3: CAWSPTRTSGGAGELFF
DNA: TGTGCCTGGAGTCCCACCCGGACTAGCGGGGGGGCCGGGGAGCTGTTTTTT

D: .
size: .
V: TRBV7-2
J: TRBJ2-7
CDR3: CASSSAPQGAYEQYF
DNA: TGTGCCAGCAGCTCCGCCCCTCAAGGGGCCTACGAGCAGTACTTC

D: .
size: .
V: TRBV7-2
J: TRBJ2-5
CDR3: CASSLAVAGAQETQYF
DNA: TGTGCCAGCAGCTTAGCGGTAGCAGGGGCCCAAGAGACCCAGTACTTC

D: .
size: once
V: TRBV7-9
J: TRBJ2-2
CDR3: CASSLGGTGELFF
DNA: TGTGCCAGCAGCTTGGGGGGCACCGGGGAGCTGTTTTTT

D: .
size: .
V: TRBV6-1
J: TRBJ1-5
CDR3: CASSEGPGSNQPQHF
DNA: TGTGCCAGCAGTGAAGGACCGGGGAGCAATCAGCCCCAGCATTTT

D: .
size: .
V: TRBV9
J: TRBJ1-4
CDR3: CASSVGSGNEKLFF
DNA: TGTGCCAGCAGCGTAGGGTCAGGTAATGAAAAACTGTTTTTT

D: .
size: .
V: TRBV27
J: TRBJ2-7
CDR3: CASRPFGQTYEQYF
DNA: TGTGCCAGCAGACCATTCGGACAGACCTACGAGCAGTACTTC

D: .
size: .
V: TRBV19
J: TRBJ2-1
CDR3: CASCDSAPSYNEQFF
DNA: TGTGCCAGTTGTGACAGCGCACCCTCCTACAATGAGCAGTTCTTC

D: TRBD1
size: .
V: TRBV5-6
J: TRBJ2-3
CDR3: CASSLKSGTATDTQYF
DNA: TGTGCCAGCAGCTTGAAAAGTGGGACAGCCACAGATACGCAGTATTTT

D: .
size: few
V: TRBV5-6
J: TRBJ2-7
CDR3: CASSLIARGISYEQYF
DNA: TGTGCCAGCAGCTTGATCGCCAGGGGTATCTCCTACGAGCAGTACTTC

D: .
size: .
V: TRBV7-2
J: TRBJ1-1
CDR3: CASNPYREPEAFF
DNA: TGTGCCAGCAACCCTTACAGGGAACCCGAAGCTTTCTTT

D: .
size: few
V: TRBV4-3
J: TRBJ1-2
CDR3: CASSQEPGDYGYTF
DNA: TGCGCCAGCAGCCAAGAGCCGGGGGACTATGGCTACACCTTC